This T cell receptor (beta chain) is from a study of blood T cell repertoires in COVID-19. Study-level information: Researchers got acute and convalescent COVID-19 samples from the United States, Italy and Spain. T cells, B-cell-depleted T cells, or PBMCs supplied cDNA or gDNA.

Using immunoSEQ multiplex PCR, the repertoire was profiled, and TCRdb retains in-frame clones only, with some absent. The table has 75,000 to 90,000 clones, around four fifths seen once. Germline V gives CDR1 SGHDN, CDR2 FVKESK. The ends were cut back, 1 base at V and 0 bases at J, with 13 bases in the middle. CDR3 length: 17 residues. The chain joins TRBV14 to TRBJ1-3; tentative D call: TRBD1 (5 bases). The clonotype was recovered from a man between 60 and 70 years old with COVID-19, enrolled during active disease. Sequenced: peripheral blood. The CDR3 is CASSQVPGRFSGNTIYF. The DNA of the CDR3 is TGTGCCAGCAGCCAAGTGCCAGGGAGGTTCTCTGGAAACACCATATATTTT.